This T cell receptor (beta chain) was recovered during a study of T and B cells in COVID-19 patients. BIOMED2 TRB-A/B primer pools were used in multiplex TRB PCR. TCRdb fed the multiplex PCR reads into MiXCR, producing one record per CDR3 protein. The sample holds more than 13,000 distinct CDR3 sequences, around 26% seen once. Trimming at V came to 5 bases and at J to 2 bases, leaving 6 bases not matched to a gene. CDR1 and CDR2 (germline): MNHNS, SASEGT. The CDR3 length is 14 residues. Blood genomic DNA input for TRB amplification was roughly 220-500 ng. This chain uses TRBV6-1 with TRBJ2-7, with 7 bases matching TRBD1. This TCR was recovered from a human donor who had recovered from COVID-19. Sequencing was done on a sample of blood. DNA for the CDR3: TGTGCCAGCAGTTACAGACAGGGAACCTACGAGCAGTACTTC. It yields the protein CASSYRQGTYEQYF.